This T cell receptor (beta chain) was sequenced for a study of cytomegalovirus exposure and HLA in healthy donors. Overall study findings and caveats: Near-uniform donor sequencing depth was presumed by presence/absence analyses. Analysis performed later found around 15,000 TCR beta sequences associated with HLA alleles at 0.05 false discovery rate.

Primers for the PCR totalled 60 Vbeta and 13 Jbeta. Clones were read by immunoSEQ multiplex PCR, and TCRdb kept only the in-frame ones, dropping some. Here the sample spans hundreds of thousands of clones, 82% being singletons. To note about this clone: Its antigen remains unidentified.

The CDR3 consists of 12 residues. The germline V and J ends were trimmed by 6 bases and 7 bases, with 12 bases remaining between them. The germline gives CDR1 MNHEY, CDR2 SVGAGI. The sequence derives from a middle-aged man in good health and CMV-seropositive. The sequencing sample was made of PBMCs. The chain uses TRBV6-5 and TRBJ1-1, with D uncertain. The CDR3 reads CASSPGRVEAFF. In nucleotides, the CDR3 is TGTGCCAGCAGCCCGGGGAGGGTTGAAGCTTTCTTT.